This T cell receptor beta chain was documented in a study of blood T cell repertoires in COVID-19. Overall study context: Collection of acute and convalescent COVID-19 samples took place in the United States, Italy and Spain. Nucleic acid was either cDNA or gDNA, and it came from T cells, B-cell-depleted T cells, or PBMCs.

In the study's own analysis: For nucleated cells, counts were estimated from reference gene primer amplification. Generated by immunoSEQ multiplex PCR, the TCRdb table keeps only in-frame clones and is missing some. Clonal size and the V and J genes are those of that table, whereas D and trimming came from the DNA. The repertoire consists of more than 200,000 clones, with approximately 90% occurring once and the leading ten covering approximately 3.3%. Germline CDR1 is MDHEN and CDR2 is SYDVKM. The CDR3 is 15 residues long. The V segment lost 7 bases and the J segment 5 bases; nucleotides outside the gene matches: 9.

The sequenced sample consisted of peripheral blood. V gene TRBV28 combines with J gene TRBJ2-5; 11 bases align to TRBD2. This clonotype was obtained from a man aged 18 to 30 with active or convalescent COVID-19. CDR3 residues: CASTTLAGGSETQYF. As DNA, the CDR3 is TGTGCCAGCACCACCCTAGCGGGAGGATCGGAGACCCAGTACTTC.